This TCR beta chain emerged from a study of blood T cell repertoires in COVID-19. About the study: The cDNA or gDNA used as material had been derived from T cells, B-cell-depleted T cells, or PBMCs.

Germline values: CDR1 SGHRS, CDR2 YFSETQ. The trim removed 0 bases at V and 2 bases at J, leaving 5 bases unmatched. CDR3 length equals 15 residues. How the authors handled the data: Reference gene primer amplification yielded estimated nucleated cell counts. The method was immunoSEQ multiplex PCR; TCRdb's version includes in-frame clones alone and lacks a portion of them. V and J calls and clone size are given by that table; D and trimming were obtained from the DNA. Of around 200,000 clones in the sample, roughly 83% were seen once. While infection was still active, Seattle patients were enrolled and then followed longitudinally.

The sample comprised peripheral blood. The rearrangement uses TRBV5-1 and TRBJ2-7; 7 bases are shared with TRBD1. The TCR originated in a middle-aged woman with COVID-19, enrolled during active disease. CDR3: CASSLVGQAPYEQYF. For the CDR3, the DNA is TGCGCCAGCAGCTTGGTAGGACAGGCGCCCTACGAGCAGTACTTC.